This T cell receptor (beta chain) came from a study of technical replicates of blood from several donors. The method was immunoSEQ multiplex PCR; TCRdb's version includes in-frame clones alone and lacks a portion of them. This sample yields approximately 81,000 clones, of which about 94% are seen a single time; about 0.36% belongs to the top ten. The CDR3 loop spans 13 amino acids. Trimming pared 4 bases from V and 5 bases from J, leaving 11 bases between. Germline V lookup: CDR1 SQVTM, CDR2 ANQGSEA. The sample taken for sequencing was T cells isolated from PBMCs. The sequence came from a human donor in good health. This chain links TRBV29-1 with TRBJ1-4; perhaps TRBD1 as D (5 bases). This CDR3 reads CSVGGGPNEKLFF. CDR3 bases: TGCAGCGTTGGGGGGGGTCCCAATGAAAAACTGTTTTTT.